The 16 T cell receptor beta chains given below trace back to one sample, sequenced in a study of patients and donors after allogeneic stem cell transplantation. TCRdb analysed the RT-PCR reads with MiXCR anew, one entry per CDR3 protein. The sample lists about 960,000 distinct CDR3 sequences; approximately 18% were seen once. The sequenced sample consisted of blood, either unsorted or a sorted T cell fraction (not recorded which). Source of these receptors: a human donor who was either an allogeneic HSCT recipient or a stem cell or donor lymphocyte infusion donor (not recorded which). It is not recorded whose cells these are; they may come from a transplant donor.

This chain links TRBV4-2 with TRBJ1-2; D is ambiguous. The ends were cut back, 0 bases at V and 8 bases at J, with 28 bases in the middle. The CDR3 contains 19 residues. CDR1 is LGHNA and CDR2 is YNFKEQ in the germline V gene. As DNA, the CDR3 is TGTGCCAGCAGCCAAGATTTGGCCCGTGGACCCCTTGACGGCGGGGGCTACACCTTC. It specifies CASSQDLARGPLDGGGYTF.

This clonotype was counted a few times. V gene TRBV11-2 combines with J gene TRBJ1-2; unclear D gene. CDR1 SGHAT and CDR2 FQNNGV come from the germline V gene. V was clipped by 4 bases and J by 8 bases, with 17 bases between them. The CDR3 runs to 14 residues. CDR3 region: CASSSPPGVVGYTF. CDR3 bases: TGTGCCAGCAGCTCCCCCCCGGGCGTCGTGGGCTACACCTTC.

The chain uses TRBV12-3 or TRBV12-4 and TRBJ2-5; D may match TRBD1 or TRBD2 (6 bases each). CDR3 length: 15 amino acids. V was pared by 1 base and J by 2 bases, with 11 bases between. The CDR3 DNA reads as TGTGCCAGCAGTTTAGGGGGGGCGTGGCAAGAGACCCAGTACTTC. This codes for CASSLGGAWQETQYF.

This clonotype occurred a few times. The rearrangement joins TRBV24-1 to TRBJ2-3; 8 bases fit TRBD2. Germline trimming cut 0 bases from V and 0 bases from J; bases unmatched to any gene: 4. Germline CDR1 and CDR2: KGHDR and SFDVKD. The CDR3 extends over 17 amino acids. The CDR3 protein is CATSDLGSGTSTDTQYF. CDR3 DNA: TGTGCCACCAGTGATTTGGGTAGCGGGACTAGCACAGATACGCAGTATTTT.

This clonotype was seen a handful of times. V gene TRBV6-1 combines with J gene TRBJ1-2; 10 nucleotides agree with TRBD1. This CDR3 region has 15 residues. The V gene's germline CDR1 is MNHNS and CDR2 SASEGT. The trim removed 5 bases at V and 4 bases at J, leaving 7 bases unmatched. CDR3 nucleotides: TGTGCCAGCAGTAGAGACAGGGGGCGATCCTATGGCTACACCTTC. It is translated as CASSRDRGRSYGYTF.

This chain connects TRBV28 to TRBJ2-7, with 12 bases lining up with TRBD2. V dropped 0 bases and J dropped 4; count of bases not matched to a gene: 1. The CDR3 runs 15 residues. CDR1 is MDHEN, CDR2 SYDVKM, per germline. CDR3 DNA sequence: TGTGCCAGCAGTTTATGGACTAGCGGGAGTTACGAGCAGTACTTC. This gives the protein CASSLWTSGSYEQYF.

This clonotype was counted many times. This chain connects TRBV6-5 to TRBJ1-1, with D perhaps matching TRBD1 (5 bases). Germline loops: CDR1 MNHEY, CDR2 SVGAGI. V lost 4 bases, J lost 1 base, and 13 bases lay in between. CDR3 length: 15 residues. The CDR3 nucleotides read TGTGCCAGCAGTTCACCGGGACGGTCGAACACTGAAGCTTTCTTT. Translation: CASSSPGRSNTEAFF.

This clonotype showed up just a few times. V gene TRBV27 combines with J gene TRBJ2-6, with D unresolved. This CDR3 comprises 14 residues. Germline lookup yields CDR1 MNHEY and CDR2 SMNVEV (reference sequence). The V end lost 5 bases, the J end lost 0 bases, and 5 bases lay between the germline ends. CDR3 protein: CASSKSSGANVLTF. DNA for the CDR3: TGTGCCAGCAGTAAAAGCTCTGGGGCCAACGTCCTGACTTTC.

The V gene is TRBV12-3 or TRBV12-4, the J gene TRBJ1-1; D remains unclear. The CDR3 extends over 16 amino acids. Between the trimmed V and J ends, which lost 3 bases and 6 bases, there was a span of 20 bases. CDR3 amino acids: CASSLGGRAKDAEAFF. CDR3 nucleotide sequence: TGTGCCAGCAGTTTGGGTGGACGGGCCAAAGACGCTGAAGCTTTCTTT.

This clonotype was seen at least ten times. The rearrangement links TRBV12-3 or TRBV12-4 to TRBJ1-5; unclear D gene. Trimming removed 2 bases from V and 1 base from J, with 9 bases in between. The length of the CDR3 is 15 residues. Here the CDR3 DNA reads TGTGCCAGCAGTTTATCGGCGTCGAGCAATCAGCCCCAGCATTTT. It yields the protein CASSLSASSNQPQHF.

V usage is TRBV4-3 and J usage is TRBJ1-4, with D perhaps TRBD1 (5 bases). Germline V gives CDR1 LGHNA, CDR2 YSLEER. V was trimmed by 2 bases and J by 5 bases, leaving 9 bases between them. The CDR3 covers 14 residues. CDR3 coding DNA: TGCGCCAGCAGCCAAAGGGGAGAAAATGAAAAACTGTTTTTT. This codes for CASSQRGENEKLFF.

The rearrangement links TRBV27 to TRBJ2-1; 8 positions agree with TRBD1. V lost 5 bases and J lost 6; bases outside the gene matches: 9. There are 15 residues in the CDR3. Germline V gene sequence: CDR1 MNHEY, CDR2 SMNVEV (reference sequence). CDR3 bases: TGTGCCAGCAGTCCTAGAACAGGGGGGAGCAATGAGCAGTTCTTC. Amino acids: CASSPRTGGSNEQFF.

This clonotype was detected a few times. The gene calls are TRBV11-3 and TRBJ2-1; 7 bases are shared with TRBD2. V lost 8 bases to trimming and J lost 0 bases; unmatched junction nucleotides: 4. CDR1 SGHNT and CDR2 YENEEA come from the germline V gene. The CDR3 contains 14 residues. The CDR3 nucleotides are TGTGCCAGCGTCGGGAGGAGCTCCTACAATGAGCAGTTCTTC. It yields the protein CASVGRSSYNEQFF.

The chain has TRBV6-1 and TRBJ2-7, with TRBD2 identical over 11 bases. The CDR3 covers 20 residues. CDR1 is MNHNS, CDR2 SASEGT, per germline. J lost 4 bases, V lost 4 bases, and 21 bases had no gene match. DNA of the CDR3: TGTGCCAGCAGTGTCGGGGGGGGGAGATCCGGGACTAGCGGTCTTTACGAGCAGTACTTC. Translated: CASSVGGGRSGTSGLYEQYF.

The CDR3 loop reads CATLGTSGVYEQYF. As DNA, the CDR3 is TGTGCCACCTTAGGGACTAGCGGGGTCTACGAGCAGTACTTC. This chain connects TRBV10-3 to TRBJ2-7; TRBD2 agrees at 13 bases. Per germline, CDR1 ENHRY and CDR2 SYGVKD. V was clipped by 10 bases and J by 3 bases; unmatched bases: 6. This CDR3 spans 14 amino acids.

This clonotype showed up just a few times. The chain couples TRBV6-5 to TRBJ2-3, with a possible D match to TRBD2 (6 bases). Trimming removed 0 bases from V and 0 bases from J, with 16 bases in between. The CDR3 covers 18 residues. Per the germline V gene, CDR1 is MNHEY and CDR2 is SVGAGI. CDR3 residues: CASSYSGGLGRSTDTQYF. The CDR3 DNA is TGTGCCAGCAGTTACTCGGGGGGACTGGGCCGGAGCACAGATACGCAGTATTTT.